This T cell receptor beta chain appears in the sequencing data of a study of T-cell reconstitution after alpha-beta-depleted transplantation in children (dated by TCRdb to about 2016). Background on the whole study: Using TCR repertoire profiling, the study followed T-cell immune reconstitution in a quantitative way in children after TCRalphabeta/CD19-depleted allogeneic hematopoietic cell transplantation. The paper's findings and limits, for the study overall: In some patients, the high TCRbeta diversity seen at day 60 was put down to recipient T cells and intrathymic progenitors that had survived conditioning. The apparently early recovery of alphabetaT-cell counts about two months after transplant reportedly depended on only several hundred rapidly expanded clones that came from non-depleted graft cells. Over subsequent months, a decline in hyperexpanded clone frequencies was noted, and after one year, T-cell counts and TCRbeta diversity were mostly ascribed to newly produced T cells.

The treatment or condition label here, explained by the study, means: allogeneic hematopoietic cell transplantation with graft depleted of TCRalphabeta T cells and CD19 B cells. The children who served as transplant recipients had been given grafts of TCRalphabeta/CD19-depleted allogeneic hematopoietic cells. The library relied on PCR. The data were produced on an Illumina HiSeq 2500. Molecular barcoding was employed in the preparation of TCR libraries, with unique molecular identifiers being used to normalize TCRbeta repertoire quantification. TCRdb reran the public reads through fastp at Q25 and MiXCR, keeping productive beta chains. Each CDR3 protein gets just one entry, which takes the most common genes and DNA from the rows behind it. This sample comprises 250,000 to 300,000 distinct CDR3 sequences, about 9.5% of them detected only once. Together, the top ten hold approximately 7% of the sample.

This clonotype was seen at least ten times. Its antigen is currently not known. Within one base of it there is no much larger clone, and no base qualities were kept. The sequencing here drew on PBMCs, taken before TCRalphabeta/CD19-depleted stem cell transplant. The sequence was obtained from a boy under three years old with acute myeloid leukemia, due to receive a stem cell transplant.

The CDR3 amino acid sequence is: CASSLGTGFRETQYF. The DNA sequence is given as TGCGCCAGCAGCTTGGGTACAGGGTTCAGGGAGACCCAGTACTTC. The chain joins TRBV5-1 to TRBJ2-5; TRBD1 is perhaps the D gene, given 6 matching bases. The CDR3 runs 15 residues from the cysteine to the phenylalanine. Only the CDR3 DNA is retained, 45 bases long and in frame from the first base. V is reduced by 0 bases and J by 5 bases, leaving a spacing of 14 bases between them. Via the germline V gene, CDR1 is SGHRS and CDR2 YFSETQ.